A selection of T cell receptor beta chains follows, all from one sample in a study of cytomegalovirus exposure and HLA in healthy donors. Sequencing was performed with immunoSEQ multiplex PCR; in TCRdb, only in-frame clones are kept and a portion is missing. The table records 130,000 to 150,000 clones, over 80% of them present only once. The sample comprised PBMCs. These receptors were collected from a woman aged 25 to 39 in good health and CMV-seronegative. Each CDR3 is given with its conserved first and last residue. D genes are given only for firm matches.

>.|TRBJ2-7|TRBV5-6
CASSLVSRYEQYF
TGTGCCAGCAGCTTGGTGAGCCGTTACGAGCAGTACTTC
>.|TRBJ2-4|TRBV6-1
CASSSVGNSAQYF
TGTGCCAGCAGTTCCGTTGGTAATAGCGCTCAGTACTTC
>TRBD2|TRBJ2-7|TRBV19
CASSSPPGTSGLLEQYF
TGTGCCAGTAGCTCACCCCCCGGGACTAGCGGTTTACTCGAGCAGTACTTC
>.|TRBJ2-2|TRBV2
CASSAVQATTGELFF
TGTGCCAGCAGTGCGGTACAGGCGACCACCGGGGAGCTGTTTTTT
>.|TRBJ2-7|TRBV5-6
CASSLRTDPSYEQYF
TGTGCCAGCAGCCTTAGGACAGACCCTTCCTACGAGCAGTACTTC
>TRBD1|TRBJ1-2|TRBV7-2
CASSLAGTGYGYTF
TGTGCCAGCAGCTTAGCGGGGACAGGCTATGGCTACACCTTC
>.|TRBJ2-1|TRBV5-4
CASSFTSRFGDEQFF
TGTGCCAGCAGCTTCACTTCCAGGTTTGGCGATGAGCAGTTCTTC
>.|TRBJ2-1|TRBV4-1
CASSQLRSSAYNEQFF
TGCGCCAGCAGCCAATTAAGGTCTAGCGCGTACAATGAGCAGTTCTTC
>TRBD2|TRBJ2-7|TRBV7-2
CASSSGLAGAYEQYF
TGTGCCAGCAGCTCGGGACTAGCGGGGGCCTACGAGCAGTACTTC
>.|TRBJ2-4|TRBV13
CASSLGLGVGNIQYF
TGTGCCAGCAGCTTAGGGTTGGGAGTCGGTAACATTCAGTACTTC
>.|TRBJ2-7|TRBV18
CASSPPAIGGYEQYF
TGTGCCAGCTCACCACCGGCTATCGGGGGTTACGAGCAGTACTTC